The 18 T cell receptor beta chains reported below all come from one sample, sequenced in a study of Ad26.COV2.S vaccination and SARS-CoV-2 variants. Measured with immunoSEQ multiplex PCR; TCRdb has only the in-frame clones, and not every one. The sample shows hundreds of thousands of clones, around 86% of them seen only once. Treatment indicated: roughly 18 received Ad26.COV2.S at low or high dose, single or two shots; about 5 received placebo; per-sample allocation not given. Collection of the samples took place on day 63 after the first injection of vaccine or placebo. Material: peripheral blood, obtained in a trial of Ad26.COV2.S vaccine versus placebo. The receptors stem from a person aged 18-60 years who received the Ad26.COV2.S COVID-19 vaccine or a placebo.

This rearrangement joins TRBV9 to TRBJ2-5, with D possibly matching TRBD1 (6 bases). Germline lookup yields CDR1 SGDLS and CDR2 YYNGEE. The CDR3 extends over 15 amino acids. V was pared by 0 bases and J by 5 bases, with 14 bases between. The CDR3 DNA reads TGTGCCAGCAGCGTAGAGCCAGGGGATTTGGAGACCCAGTACTTC. Translation gives CASSVEPGDLETQYF.

The rearrangement uses TRBV4-2 and TRBJ1-6, with D uncertain. This CDR3 region has 18 residues. Per germline, CDR1 LGHNA and CDR2 YNFKEQ. The V gene lost 0 bases and the J gene lost 8 bases, with 20 bases spanning the gap. CDR3 amino acids: CASSQEESLRTSYSPLHF. The CDR3 DNA reads as TGTGCCAGCAGCCAAGAGGAAAGTTTGAGGACGTCTTATTCACCCCTCCACTTT.

This clone has only one observation. The rearrangement uses TRBV30 and TRBJ1-1; no firm D call. Per the germline V gene, CDR1 is GTSNPN and CDR2 is SVGIG (reference sequence). The CDR3 runs to 14 residues. V was pared by 3 bases and J by 3 bases, with 14 bases between. The CDR3 bases are TGTGCCTGGAGCGGGTGGCCTATCTACACTGAAGCTTTCTTT. Translating it yields CAWSGWPIYTEAFF.

The chain recombines TRBV5-4 with TRBJ1-1; D is unclear. Germline V gene lookup returns CDR1 SGHNT and CDR2 YYREEE (reference sequence). Trimming took off 4 bases at V and 2 bases at J, with 12 bases between the two ends. The CDR3 extends over 14 amino acids. In DNA, the CDR3 is TGTGCCAGCAGCCCGACGGAAACAAACACTGAAGCTTTCTTT. Protein product: CASSPTETNTEAFF. The whole variable domain, remainder taken from reference TRBV5-4 and TRBJ1-1, is ETGVTQSPTHLIKTRGQQVTLRCSSQSGHNTVSWYQQALGQGPQFIFQYYREEENGRGNFPPRFSGLQFPNYSSELNVNALELDDSALYLCASSPTETNTEAFFGQGTRLTVV.

CDR3 in amino acids: CASSHPPTSVGQETQYF. In DNA, the CDR3 is TGCGCCAGCAGCCATCCCCCGACTAGCGTGGGGCAAGAGACCCAGTACTTC. This sequence joins TRBV4-1 and TRBJ2-5; 8 nucleotides agree with TRBD2. Germline CDR1 and CDR2: MGHRA and YSYEKL. J gave up 2 bases and V 3 bases, and 11 bases lay outside the gene matches. The CDR3 consists of 17 residues.

This clone appeared a single time. The genes are TRBV30 and TRBJ2-1; D might be TRBD1 (5 bases). Germline values: CDR1 GTSNPN, CDR2 SVGIG (reference sequence). V was shortened by 7 bases and J by 5 bases, with 15 bases between the two germline ends. The CDR3 consists of 13 residues. The CDR3 loop is CASKGPLNNEQFF. Here the CDR3 DNA reads TGTGCCTCAAAGGGGCCGCTAAACAATGAGCAGTTCTTC. Together with reference TRBV30 and TRBJ2-1, the CDR3 gives the full variable domain: SQTIHQWPATLVQPVGSPLSLECTVEGTSNPNLYWYRQAAGRGLQLLFYSVGIGQISSEVPQNLSASRPQDRQFILSSKKLLLSDSGFYLCASKGPLNNEQFFGPGTRLTVL.

In its sample, this clone was seen once. The chain carries TRBV4-3 and TRBJ1-1; D gene ambiguous. Germline CDR1 is LGHNA and CDR2 is YSLEER. The ends were cut back, 0 bases at V and 7 bases at J, with 15 bases in the middle. The CDR3 covers 15 residues. CDR3 coding DNA: TGCGCCAGCAGCCAAGATTATTCGGGTAAGGGTGAAGCTTTCTTT. It translates to CASSQDYSGKGEAFF.

This chain uses TRBV7-9 with TRBJ2-7; a possible D gene is TRBD1 (6 bases). Per the germline V gene, CDR1 is SEHNR and CDR2 is FQNEAQ (reference sequence). The length of the CDR3 is 14 residues. Trimming shortened V by 5 bases and J by 2 bases, and 13 bases separated the two germline ends. The CDR3 DNA reads TGTGCCAGCAGCCGACAGGAGACCACCTACGAGCAGTACTTC. This codes for CASSRQETTYEQYF.

The chain combines TRBV12-3 or TRBV12-4 with TRBJ1-2; D remains ambiguous. This CDR3 is 10 amino acids long. V lost 7 bases, J lost 10 bases, and 10 bases lay in between. CDR3 sequence reads: CASKDRDYTF. The CDR3 DNA sequence: TGTGCCAGCAAAGACCGGGACTACACCTTC.

This clone appeared a few times. The chain links TRBV24-1 to TRBJ2-2, with TRBD1 as a possible D gene (6 bases). Germline CDR1 and CDR2: KGHDR and SFDVKD. Trimming cost V 3 bases and J 5 bases, with 12 bases left between them. The CDR3 is 15 amino acids. The CDR3, as DNA: TGTGCCACCAGTGATACCGGGACAAATACCGGGGAGCTGTTTTTT. Its translation: CATSDTGTNTGELFF.

This rearrangement joins TRBV5-4 to TRBJ2-5; tentative D call: TRBD1 (5 bases). CDR1 is SGHNT and CDR2 is YYREEE in the germline V gene (reference sequence). The V end was cut by 4 bases, the J end by 2 bases, with 12 bases between. This CDR3 comprises 14 residues. CDR3 bases: TGTGCCAGCAGCCCCCGGACACGACAAGAGACCCAGTACTTC. Protein: CASSPRTRQETQYF.

The rearrangement links TRBV3-1 (or the pseudogene TRBV3-2) to TRBJ1-5; D might be TRBD1 (5 bases). The CDR3 consists of 15 residues. CDR1 and CDR2 from the germline V gene are LGHDT and YNNKEL (reference sequence). Trimming took 0 bases from V and 5 from J, leaving 11 bases between them. The CDR3 DNA reads as TGTGCCAGCAGCCAAGATTGGACGGGGGATCAGCCCCAGCATTTT. The encoded protein is CASSQDWTGDQPQHF.

This chain uses TRBV21-1 with TRBJ2-7; TRBD2 is the table's D call and was not checked against the DNA. TRBV21-1 is flagged as a pseudogene. The CDR3 runs 16 residues. In DNA, the CDR3 is TGTGCCAGCAGCAGCAATATAGCGGGGGATTCCTTCGAGCAGTACTTC. It encodes CASSSNIAGDSFEQYF.

The genes are TRBV7-3 and TRBJ2-1; D not certain. Trimming removed 5 bases from V and 6 bases from J, with 11 bases in between. There are 13 residues in the CDR3. CDR1 is SGHTA, CDR2 FQGTGA, per germline. CDR3 sequence (DNA): TGTGCCAGCAGCCAAACCTGGGGCAATGAGCAGTTCTTC. Residues: CASSQTWGNEQFF.

The rearrangement uses TRBV5-1 and TRBJ1-2; 10 bases match TRBD1. Trimming removed 4 bases from V and 7 bases from J; junction bases left unmatched: 10. Germline V gives CDR1 SGHRS, CDR2 YFSETQ. The CDR3 is 15 amino acids. The CDR3 DNA follows: TGCGCCAGCAGCCCCAGACAGGGGGCCAGTGGTGGCTACACCTTC. Translating gives CASSPRQGASGGYTF.

The gene calls are TRBV11-2 and TRBJ1-1; D gene unclear. CDR3 length equals 14 residues. V lost 5 bases and J 1 base, leaving 11 bases between the germline ends. Germline CDR1 and CDR2: SGHAT and FQNNGV. The DNA of the CDR3 is TGTGCCAGCAGCCACCTCCCAGAGAACACTGAAGCTTTCTTT. Translating it yields CASSHLPENTEAFF. The variable domain in full, with the rest retrieved from reference TRBV11-2 and TRBJ1-1, is EAGVAQSPRYKIIEKRQSVAFWCNPISGHATLYWYQQILGQGPKLLIQFQNNGVVDDSQLPKDRFSAERLKGVDSTLKIQPAKLEDSAVYLCASSHLPENTEAFFGQGTRLTVV.

The chain uses TRBV19 and TRBJ1-2; D may be TRBD1 (5 bases). The V gene's germline CDR1 is LNHDA and CDR2 SQIVND (reference sequence). The CDR3 extends over 15 amino acids. V dropped 3 bases and J dropped 8 bases, with 19 bases sitting between them. Written as DNA, the CDR3 is TGTGCCAGTAGTATCGGGAGACAGACCGCGGGGGGCTACACCTTC. This translates into CASSIGRQTAGGYTF.

The CDR3 protein is CASSVAGGERLDEQYF. Written as DNA, the CDR3 is TGTGCCAGCAGCGTAGCTGGGGGGGAAAGGCTTGACGAGCAGTACTTC. The V and J genes are TRBV9 and TRBJ2-7, with 7 bases identical to TRBD2. The CDR3 extends over 16 amino acids. Trimming took 0 bases from V and 5 from J; bases not matched to a gene: 11. Germline V CDR1 and CDR2: SGDLS, YYNGEE. Supplemented by reference TRBV9 and TRBJ2-7, the full variable domain reads DSGVTQTPKHLITATGQRVTLRCSPRSGDLSVYWYQQSLDQGLQFLIQYYNGEERAKGNILERFSAQQFPDLHSELNLSSLELGDSALYFCASSVAGGERLDEQYFGPGTRLTVT.